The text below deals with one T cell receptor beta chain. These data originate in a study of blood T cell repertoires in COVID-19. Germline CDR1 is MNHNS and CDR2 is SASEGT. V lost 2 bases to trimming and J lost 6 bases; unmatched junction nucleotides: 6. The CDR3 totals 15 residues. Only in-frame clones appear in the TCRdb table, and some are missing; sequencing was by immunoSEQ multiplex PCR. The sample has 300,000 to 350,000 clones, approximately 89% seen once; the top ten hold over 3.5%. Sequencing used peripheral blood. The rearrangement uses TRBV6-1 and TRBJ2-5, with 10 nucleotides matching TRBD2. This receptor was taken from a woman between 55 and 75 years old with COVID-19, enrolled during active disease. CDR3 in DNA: TGTGCCAGCAGTGAACCGGGACTAGCGTCCCAGACCCAGTACTTC. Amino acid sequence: CASSEPGLASQTQYF.